A selection of T cell receptor beta chains follows, all from one sample in a study of cytomegalovirus exposure and HLA in healthy donors. Sequencing was performed with immunoSEQ multiplex PCR; in TCRdb, only in-frame clones are kept and a portion is missing. The data contain 65,000 or so clones, roughly 94% of them seen just once; the ten biggest clones take up 1.3%. Sequences were obtained from PBMCs. The source of these receptors is a young woman in good health and CMV-seronegative. Each CDR3 is given with its conserved first and last residue. D genes are given only for firm matches. A row's size may be missing; if present it is once, few, many or a size class.

d_call,clone_size,j_call,v_call,cdr3_aa,cdr3_nt
-,-,TRBJ2-2,TRBV15,CATSRPQTGELFF,TGTGCCACCAGCAGACCCCAAACCGGGGAGCTGTTTTTT
TRBD2,-,TRBJ2-5,TRBV7-3,CASSLLGGYGETQYF,TGTGCCAGCAGCTTGTTGGGGGGGTACGGAGAGACCCAGTACTTC
-,-,TRBJ1-3,TRBV5-1,CASSYDDSRSGNTIYF,TGCGCCAGCAGCTATGATGACAGTCGCTCTGGAAACACCATATATTTT
TRBD2,-,TRBJ2-7,TRBV7-2,CASSLWTSGGFEQYF,TGTGCCAGCAGCTTATGGACTAGCGGGGGATTCGAGCAGTACTTC
TRBD1,-,TRBJ2-1,TRBV28,CASSSPGTGQFF,TGTGCCAGCAGTTCCCCCGGGACAGGTCAGTTCTTC
TRBD2,-,TRBJ2-1,TRBV7-6,CASSLGLANEQFF,TGTGCCAGCAGCTTGGGACTAGCCAATGAGCAGTTCTTC
-,-,TRBJ2-2,TRBV18,CASQQGANTGELFF,TGTGCCAGCCAACAGGGCGCGAACACCGGGGAGCTGTTTTTT
-,-,TRBJ2-7,TRBV4-1,CASSRTGTPSSYEQYF,TGCGCCAGCAGCCGCACCGGGACACCGAGCTCCTACGAGCAGTACTTC
-,once,TRBJ1-2,TRBV12-5,CASAPRLGGNYGYTF,TGTGCTAGTGCCCCGCGGCTCGGAGGTAACTATGGCTACACCTTC
-,-,TRBJ2-2,TRBV6-6,CATTGVPANTGELFF,TGTGCCACAACGGGGGTTCCAGCGAACACCGGGGAGCTGTTTTTT
-,once,TRBJ1-3,TRBV6-1,CASKHRSSGNTIYF,TGTGCCAGCAAGCACAGGAGCTCTGGAAACACCATATATTTT
-,-,TRBJ1-1,TRBV5-1,CASTDGGGMNTEAFF,TGCGCCAGCACCGACGGGGGAGGGATGAACACTGAAGCTTTCTTT
TRBD2,-,TRBJ2-7,TRBV29-1,CSVISGETYEQYF,TGCAGCGTTATTAGCGGGGAAACCTACGAGCAGTACTTC
-,-,TRBJ2-2,TRBV10-3,CAIGVAGGELFF,TGTGCCATCGGAGTAGCCGGCGGGGAGCTGTTTTTT
-,once,TRBJ2-7,TRBV7-9,CASTLGLPPYEQYF,TGTGCCAGCACCCTCGGGTTACCGCCGTACGAGCAGTACTTC
TRBD2,-,TRBJ2-1,TRBV11-3,CASSLDLTGGANEQFF,TGTGCCAGCAGCTTAGATTTGACGGGGGGGGCGAATGAGCAGTTCTTC
-,-,TRBJ1-1,TRBV4-2,CASSRAIISGAEAFF,TGTGCCAGCAGCCGGGCCATTATTTCGGGGGCTGAAGCTTTCTTT
TRBD2,-,TRBJ2-7,TRBV27,CASSREGLAVYEQYF,TGTGCCAGCAGTCGGGAGGGACTAGCGGTATACGAGCAGTACTTC
-,-,TRBJ2-5,TRBV29-1,CSVEIPPGEETQYF,TGCAGCGTTGAAATACCGCCCGGGGAAGAGACCCAGTACTTC
TRBD2,-,TRBJ2-1,TRBV9,CASSVAASGSWDEQFF,TGTGCCAGCAGCGTAGCGGCCAGCGGGAGCTGGGATGAGCAGTTCTTC
-,-,TRBJ2-1,TRBV29-1,CSTGESGSYNEQFF,TGCAGCACGGGCGAATCAGGGTCCTACAATGAGCAGTTCTTC
TRBD2,-,TRBJ2-1,TRBV29-1,CSVEVPGGLAGLRDNEQFF,TGCAGCGTTGAAGTTCCCGGGGGGCTAGCGGGGCTTCGGGACAATGAGCAGTTCTTC
-,-,TRBJ1-1,TRBV18,CASSPPSLNTEAFF,TGTGCCAGCTCCCCCCCGTCCTTGAACACTGAAGCTTTCTTT
TRBD1,-,TRBJ1-1,TRBV19,CASSIGRTGWAEAFF,TGTGCCAGTAGTATAGGGAGGACAGGGTGGGCTGAAGCTTTCTTT
-,-,TRBJ1-5,TRBV28,CASSSGARNQPQHF,TGTGCCAGCAGTTCAGGGGCGCGAAATCAGCCCCAGCATTTT
TRBD1,-,TRBJ2-1,TRBV4-1,CASSQVRGGPPYNEQFF,TGCGCCAGCAGCCAAGTAAGAGGGGGCCCCCCCTACAATGAGCAGTTCTTC
-,few,TRBJ2-3,TRBV11-1,CASSFANTQYF,TGTGCCAGCAGCTTTGCGAATACGCAGTATTTT
-,-,TRBJ1-2,TRBV14,CASSQDLRTDYGYTF,TGTGCCAGCAGCCAAGATCTTCGGACAGACTATGGCTACACCTTC
-,-,TRBJ1-5,TRBV28,CASSRTGFLDRNQPQHF,TGTGCCAGCAGCCGAACAGGGTTTTTAGATCGCAATCAGCCCCAGCATTTT